The clone carrying this T cell receptor beta chain has just a few counts. The antigen is unknown. The data were taken from a study of T cells after yellow fever vaccination. At the level of the study: For low cell numbers, libraries were made with SMART-Seq v4 Ultra Low Input.

One entry per CDR3 protein results from TCRdb running MiXCR on the 5' RACE reads. Among 350,000 to 550,000 distinct CDR3 sequences listed, over 15% were seen once. Study observations and caveats: A minor fraction of clonotypes spanned both CD4 and CD8 compartments.

The TCR sequence derives from a man between 18 and 35 years old who received the YFV17D yellow fever vaccine. This specimen was PBMCs, taken before the yellow fever booster vaccination.

This CDR3 reads CASSQTGPMNTEAFF. As DNA, the CDR3 is TGTGCCAGCAGCCAGACGGGGCCCATGAACACTGAAGCTTTCTTT. This rearrangement joins TRBV3-1 to TRBJ1-1; perhaps TRBD1 as D (5 bases). The germline CDR1 and CDR2 sequences are LGHDT and YNNKEL (reference sequence). This CDR3 comprises 15 residues. Trimming shortened V by 3 bases and J by 0 bases, and 11 bases separated the two germline ends.